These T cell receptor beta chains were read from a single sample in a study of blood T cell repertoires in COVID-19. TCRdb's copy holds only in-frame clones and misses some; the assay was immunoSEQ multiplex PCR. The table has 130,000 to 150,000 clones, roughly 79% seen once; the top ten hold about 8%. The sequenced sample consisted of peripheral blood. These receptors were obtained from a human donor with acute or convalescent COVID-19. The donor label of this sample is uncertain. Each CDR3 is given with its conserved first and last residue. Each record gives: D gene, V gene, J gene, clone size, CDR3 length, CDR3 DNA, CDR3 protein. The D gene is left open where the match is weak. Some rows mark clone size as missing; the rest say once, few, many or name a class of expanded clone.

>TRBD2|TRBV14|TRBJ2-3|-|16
TGTGCCAGCAGCCAAGAGCCGGGACTAGGATTTTATACGCAGTATTTT
CASSQEPGLGFYTQYF
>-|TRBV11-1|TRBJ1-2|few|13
TGTGCCAGCAGCTTAGGGGCAACCTATGGCTACACCTTC
CASSLGATYGYTF
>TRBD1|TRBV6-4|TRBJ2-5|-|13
TGTGCCAGCAGTCGGACAGGGCAAGAGACCCAGTACTTC
CASSRTGQETQYF
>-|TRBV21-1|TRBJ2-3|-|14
TGTGCCAGCAGCAAAGTAGGGGGAACAGATACGCAGTATTTT
CASSKVGGTDTQYF
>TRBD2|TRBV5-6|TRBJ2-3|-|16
TGTGCCAGCAGCCCAACCACGACTAGCGGCACAGATACGCAGTATTTT
CASSPTTTSGTDTQYF
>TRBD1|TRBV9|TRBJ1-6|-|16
TGTGCCAGCAGTCGTACAGGGGACCCCTATAATTCACCCCTCCACTTT
CASSRTGDPYNSPLHF
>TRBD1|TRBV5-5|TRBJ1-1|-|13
TGTGCCAGCAGCATTTCAGGGGGGACTGAAGCTTTCTTT
CASSISGGTEAFF
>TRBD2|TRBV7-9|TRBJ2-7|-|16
TGTGCCAGCAGCTTCCCCCCAGGAGCGGGGGCATACGAGCAGTACTTC
CASSFPPGAGAYEQYF
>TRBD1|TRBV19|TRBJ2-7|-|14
TGTGCCAGTAGTCTTTTTTGGGACAGCTACGAGCAGTACTTC
CASSLFWDSYEQYF
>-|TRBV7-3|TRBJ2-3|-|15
TGTGCCAGCAGCCCCCAGCCAGGGAATGCAGATACGCAGTATTTT
CASSPQPGNADTQYF
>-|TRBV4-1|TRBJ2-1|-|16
TGCGCCAGCAGCCAAGAAAATAGCGACCTCTACAATGAGCAGTTCTTC
CASSQENSDLYNEQFF
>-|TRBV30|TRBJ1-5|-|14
TGTGCCTGGAGTATCGGTCAACCTAATCAGCCCCAGCATTTT
CAWSIGQPNQPQHF
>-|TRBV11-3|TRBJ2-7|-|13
TGTGCCAGCAGCTTACAGGGCTCCTACGAGCAGTACTTC
CASSLQGSYEQYF
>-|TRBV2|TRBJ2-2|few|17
TGTGCCAGCAGTCCCGGGGGTGCTGGCGCGAACACCGGGGGGCTGTTTTTT
CASSPGGAGANTGGLFF
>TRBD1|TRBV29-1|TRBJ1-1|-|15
TGCAGCGTTGGTAGGGACAGGACCCTGAACACTGAAGCTTTCTTT
CSVGRDRTLNTEAFF
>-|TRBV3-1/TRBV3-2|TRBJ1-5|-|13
TGTGCCAGCAGCCTAAGCGAGAATCAGCCCCAGCATTTT
CASSLSENQPQHF
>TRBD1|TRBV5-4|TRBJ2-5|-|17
TGTGCCAGCAGCTTGGGGGGAGGCAGGGGGCTTGGAGAGACCCAGTACTTC
CASSLGGGRGLGETQYF
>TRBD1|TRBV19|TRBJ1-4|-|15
TGTGCCAGTATGTCCAGGGGGCCGGCTAATGAAAAACTGTTTTTT
CASMSRGPANEKLFF
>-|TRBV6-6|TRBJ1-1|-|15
TGTGCCGCCGGTAAACTAGGGGGGGTTAACACTGAAGCTTTCTTT
CAAGKLGGVNTEAFF
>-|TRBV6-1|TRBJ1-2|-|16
TGTGCCAGCAGTGACACCGACAGGCCGTCGGGCTATGGCTACACCTTC
CASSDTDRPSGYGYTF
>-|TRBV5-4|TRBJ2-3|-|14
TGTGCCAGCAGCTCGGACAGCTTCACAGATACGCAGTATTTT
CASSSDSFTDTQYF